These 26 T cell receptor beta chains were sequenced from one sample in a study of T cell repertoires in cytomegalovirus infection (dated 2019 in TCRdb). The instrument was an Illumina HiSeq 1500. Using fastp at Q25 and MiXCR, TCRdb reprocessed the public reads and kept productive beta chains. Every distinct CDR3 protein forms one entry, paired with its most common genes and DNA. The table for this sample lists about 220,000 distinct CDR3 sequences; 38% of them were counted only once. Approximately 60% of the sample rests with the top ten. According to the study, the label for this sample's treatment or condition signals: in vitro stimulation with specific CMV peptide epitopes to enrich CMV-specific T cells. Their antigen targets remain unknown. The input for sequencing was CD8+ T cells from cultured PBMCs, taken from culture after CMV antigen stimulation. All receptors derive from a human donor in good health (CMV status not recorded). Some clones in this sample may be carry-over from other donors' samples.

The chain has TRBV2 and TRBJ2-2; D is unresolved. The ends were cut back, 6 bases at V and 1 base at J, with 9 bases in the middle. CDR3 length: 14 amino acids. Germline-derived CDR1 and CDR2 are SNHLY and FYNNEI. In DNA, the CDR3 is TGTGCCAGCAGATGGATGGTGAACACCGGGGAGCTGTTTTTT. It is translated as CASRWMVNTGELFF.

This chain uses TRBV28 with TRBJ1-5; D remains ambiguous. V was clipped by 5 bases and J by 5 bases, with 10 bases between them. CDR1 and CDR2 from the germline V gene are MDHEN and SYDVKM. The CDR3 consists of 13 residues. CDR3 sequence: CASSLLRDQPQHF. The CDR3 region has the DNA TGTGCCAGCAGTCTCCTAAGGGATCAGCCCCAGCATTTT. Complete variable domain (other parts from reference TRBV28 and TRBJ1-5): DVKVTQSSRYLVKRTGEKVFLECVQDMDHENMFWYRQDPGLGLRLIYFSYDVKMKEKGDIPEGYSVSREKKERFSLILESASTNQTSMYLCASSLLRDQPQHFGDGTRLSIL.

A few counts support this clonotype. This chain joins TRBV30 and TRBJ2-7, with TRBD1 matching 9 bases. J gave up 5 bases and V 1 base, and 6 bases lay outside the gene matches. Per the germline V gene, CDR1 is GTSNPN and CDR2 is SVGIG (reference sequence). The CDR3 length is 14 residues. The CDR3 here is CAWSAGTGLHEQYF. In nucleotides, the CDR3 is TGTGCCTGGAGTGCCGGGACAGGGCTCCACGAGCAGTACTTC.

This clonotype was counted ten times or more. The V gene is TRBV28, the J gene TRBJ2-3; 10 bases are a match to TRBD2. Trimming cost V 4 bases and J 2 bases; bases outside gene matches: 12. The CDR3 runs to 18 residues. CDR1 MDHEN and CDR2 SYDVKM come from the germline V gene. CDR3 nucleotides: TGTGCCAGCAGTTCGACGACGTCTCTAGCGGGAGACACAGATACGCAGTATTTT. It encodes CASSSTTSLAGDTDTQYF.

This rearrangement joins TRBV27 to TRBJ2-1; D is perhaps TRBD2 (6 bases). The CDR3 is 15 amino acids. The V end was cut by 8 bases, the J end by 3 bases, with 17 bases between. The germline gives CDR1 MNHEY, CDR2 SMNVEV (reference sequence). CDR3 in DNA: TGTGCCAGCCAGGTGAACGGGGGTTTCTACAATGAGCAGTTCTTC. It yields the protein CASQVNGGFYNEQFF.

This clonotype occurred a few times. V is TRBV7-8 and J is TRBJ1-1, with D possibly being TRBD1 (5 bases). The CDR3 runs 13 residues. V lost 5 bases to trimming and J lost 5 bases, with 12 bases between them. The V gene's germline CDR1 is SGHVS and CDR2 FQNEAQ. The CDR3 loop is CASSGPGRTEAFF. CDR3 bases: TGTGCCAGCAGCGGGCCGGGGCGAACTGAAGCTTTCTTT.

The chain uses TRBV7-3 and TRBJ2-2, with 9 bases identical to TRBD1. CDR1 is SGHTA and CDR2 is FQGTGA in the germline V gene. V trimming: 4 bases; J trimming: 6 bases; junction bases outside the gene matches: 12. This CDR3 has 17 residues. The CDR3 loop reads CASSSSRGQGLAGELFF. The CDR3 DNA is TGTGCCAGCAGCTCTAGCCGGGGACAGGGATTGGCCGGGGAGCTGTTTTTT.

At least ten counts were recorded for this clonotype. V gene TRBV7-6 combines with J gene TRBJ1-2, with D hard to call. The CDR3 is made up of 17 amino acids. In germline, CDR1 is SGHVS, CDR2 FNYEAQ. V lost 0 bases, J lost 0 bases, and 14 bases lay in between. CDR3 sequence reads: CASSLAPMAGSNYGYTF. The CDR3 coding sequence is TGTGCCAGCAGCTTAGCCCCTATGGCGGGATCTAACTATGGCTACACCTTC. Together with reference TRBV7-6 and TRBJ1-2, the CDR3 gives the full variable domain: GAGVSQSPRYKVTKRGQDVALRCDPISGHVSLYWYRQALGQGPEFLTYFNYEAQQDKSGLPNDRFSAERPEGSISTLTIQRTEQRDSAMYRCASSLAPMAGSNYGYTFGSGTRLTVV.

A few counts support this clonotype. This chain joins TRBV20-1 and TRBJ1-1, with D tentatively TRBD1 (5 bases). V was cut by 6 bases and J by 0 bases, with 14 bases left in between. This CDR3 comprises 14 residues. Germline V gene lookup returns CDR1 DFQATT and CDR2 SNEGSKA (reference sequence). Written as DNA, the CDR3 is TGCAGTGCGGTAGCCGGGACTTTGAACACTGAAGCTTTCTTT. Its protein product is CSAVAGTLNTEAFF.

A few counts support this clonotype. This rearrangement joins TRBV27 to TRBJ2-1; perhaps TRBD2 as D (6 bases). Germline loops: CDR1 MNHEY, CDR2 SMNVEV (reference sequence). CDR3 length: 16 residues. V lost 5 bases to trimming and J lost 3 bases, with 17 bases between them. The CDR3 sequence is CASSRVAESSYNEQFF. The CDR3 DNA sequence: TGTGCCAGCAGTCGCGTAGCGGAAAGCAGCTACAATGAGCAGTTCTTC.

CDR3 in DNA: TGTGCCAGCAGCTACCCAAGGGGCAGGGGACCCCGAAACTATGGCTACACCTTC. It encodes CASSYPRGRGPRNYGYTF. The chain recombines TRBV7-6 with TRBJ1-2, with D perhaps matching TRBD1 (6 bases). Germline CDR1 reads SGHVS; CDR2 reads FNYEAQ. With 4 bases removed from V and 2 bases from J, the gap between germline ends came to 23 bases. The CDR3 runs 18 residues.

The gene calls are TRBV4-1 and TRBJ2-1, with TRBD2 identical over 8 bases. Unmatched junction bases numbered 5, after V lost 4 bases and J lost 3 bases. Germline V gene sequence: CDR1 MGHRA, CDR2 YSYEKL. This CDR3 is 15 amino acids long. CDR3 loop: CASSRTSSDYNEQFF. In DNA, the CDR3 is TGCGCCAGCAGCCGGACTAGCAGCGACTACAATGAGCAGTTCTTC.

This clonotype was recorded a few times. The CDR3 loop reads CASSFKGNEQFF. DNA for the CDR3: TGTGCCAGCAGCTTTAAGGGGAATGAGCAGTTCTTC. The V call is TRBV11-2, the J call TRBJ2-1; TRBD1 is a possible D gene (5 bases). Germline values: CDR1 SGHAT, CDR2 FQNNGV. CDR3 length equals 12 residues. Trimming cost V 3 bases and J 7 bases, with 7 bases left between them.

This rearrangement joins TRBV14 to TRBJ2-7; possibly TRBD1 for D (5 bases). Between the trimmed V and J ends, which lost 1 base and 0 bases, there was a span of 16 bases. The germline V gene encodes CDR1 SGHDN and CDR2 FVKESK. This CDR3 region has 17 residues. The CDR3 DNA reads as TGTGCCAGCAGCCAAGGGTTTCAGGGTTCGCTCTCCTACGAGCAGTACTTC. This gives the protein CASSQGFQGSLSYEQYF.

V is TRBV7-6 and J is TRBJ2-3; D unclear. V lost 0 bases, J lost 0 bases, and 7 bases lay in between. The CDR3 contains 15 residues. Per germline, CDR1 SGHVS and CDR2 FNYEAQ. The CDR3 here is CASSLAPGSTDTQYF. The CDR3 coding sequence is TGTGCCAGCAGCTTAGCACCCGGGAGCACAGATACGCAGTATTTT.

This clonotype was observed a handful of times. The chain links TRBV7-6 to TRBJ2-1; the match to TRBD2 covers 8 bases. Germline V gene sequence: CDR1 SGHVS, CDR2 FNYEAQ. This CDR3 is built from 18 residues. Unmatched junction bases numbered 14, after V lost 5 bases and J lost 2 bases. The CDR3 DNA reads TGTGCCAGCAGCCCTAGGGCCAGGGGAGCGGGAGCCTACAATGAGCAGTTCTTC. Its protein product is CASSPRARGAGAYNEQFF.

V usage is TRBV7-9 and J usage is TRBJ1-2, with a tentative D call TRBD1 (6 bases). The CDR3 contains 17 residues. CDR1 is SEHNR, CDR2 FQNEAQ, per germline (reference sequence). Trimming removed 5 bases at V and 1 base at J, with 20 bases between. CDR3 sequence: CASSPGTRSKLNYGYTF. CDR3 bases: TGTGCCAGCAGCCCGGGGACAAGGTCTAAACTTAACTATGGCTACACCTTC. Complete variable domain (other parts from reference TRBV7-9 and TRBJ1-2): DTGVSQNPRHKITKRGQNVTFRCDPISEHNRLYWYRQTLGQGPEFLTYFQNEAQLEKSRLLSDRFSAERPKGSFSTLEIQRTEQGDSAMYLCASSPGTRSKLNYGYTFGSGTRLTVV.

This clonotype occurred a few times. The chain is built from TRBV6-6 and TRBJ1-5; tentatively, D is TRBD1 (5 bases). Germline V CDR1 and CDR2: MNHNY, SVGAGI (reference sequence). The CDR3 length is 10 residues. CDR3 amino acids: CAAGTQPQHF. The CDR3 nucleotides read TGTGCAGCAGGGACCCAGCCCCAGCATTTT.

This clonotype occurred a few times. The chain recombines TRBV20-1 with TRBJ2-7, with TRBD2 matching 14 bases. Germline CDR1 DFQATT, CDR2 SNEGSKA (reference sequence). Trimming removed 1 base from V and 4 bases from J; junction bases left unmatched: 12. The CDR3 loop spans 18 amino acids. CDR3 loop: CSARVGPTSGGDGYEQYF. Here the CDR3 DNA reads TGCAGTGCTAGAGTCGGTCCGACTAGCGGGGGGGACGGGTACGAGCAGTACTTC.

In DNA form, the CDR3 reads TGTGCCAGCAGCCATACCGACACCGGGGAGCTGTTTTTT. Protein sequence: CASSHTDTGELFF. J is TRBJ2-2 and V is TRBV7-3, with no clear D. Germline assignment: CDR1 SGHTA and CDR2 FQGTGA. This CDR3 is 13 amino acids long. The V gene lost 5 bases and the J gene lost 3 bases, with 7 bases spanning the gap.

The chain couples TRBV7-6 to TRBJ2-7; TRBD1 might be the D (5 bases). V lost 4 bases and J lost 3, with 10 bases in between. This CDR3 has 13 residues. Germline V CDR1 and CDR2: SGHVS, FNYEAQ. The CDR3 bases are TGTGCCAGCAGCTCCGGACACCTCTACGAGCAGTACTTC. Amino acid sequence: CASSSGHLYEQYF.

The rearrangement joins TRBV9 to TRBJ2-7; 7 bases line up with TRBD2. CDR3 length: 17 residues. Germline CDR1 SGDLS, CDR2 YYNGEE. The junction had 10 bases not matched to a gene; V was cut back by 0 bases and J by 1 base. The CDR3 loop reads CASSVAATGGSSYEQYF. CDR3 DNA: TGTGCCAGCAGCGTAGCAGCGACGGGCGGGAGTTCCTACGAGCAGTACTTC.

The V call is TRBV13, the J call TRBJ2-5; 9 positions agree with TRBD2. V trimming: 6 bases; J trimming: 1 base; junction bases outside the gene matches: 6. The CDR3 is 15 amino acids. Per germline, CDR1 PRHDT and CDR2 FYEKMQ (reference sequence). CDR3 DNA sequence: TGTGCCAGCAGAGATAGCGGGGGAGGCCAAGAGACCCAGTACTTC. Translated, it gives CASRDSGGGQETQYF.

V is TRBV27 and J is TRBJ1-4; tentatively, D is TRBD1 (6 bases). Germline CDR1 is MNHEY and CDR2 is SMNVEV (reference sequence). V lost 2 bases to trimming and J lost 1 base, with 8 bases between them. The CDR3 runs to 15 residues. CDR3 sequence (DNA): TGTGCCAGCAGTTTACAGGGGCAAACTAATGAAAAACTGTTTTTT. This sequence encodes CASSLQGQTNEKLFF.

The chain combines TRBV28 with TRBJ1-4; TRBD1 matches at 7 bases. From germline, CDR1 is MDHEN and CDR2 SYDVKM. The CDR3 runs 17 residues. Germline trimming cut 5 bases from V and 7 bases from J; bases unmatched to any gene: 16. DNA of the CDR3: TGTGCCAGCAGTACTCCGACAGGGCCCCAGACTTCTGAAAAACTGTTTTTT. This translates into CASSTPTGPQTSEKLFF.

Many counts were recorded for this clonotype. The chain combines TRBV7-2 with TRBJ2-3; D not resolved. This CDR3 is 15 amino acids long. Looked up from germline, CDR1 is SGHTA and CDR2 is FQGNSA. Trimming cost V 5 bases and J 0 bases, with 12 bases left between them. Written as DNA, the CDR3 is TGTGCCAGCAGCCCCATGATCGCAAGCACAGATACGCAGTATTTT. Amino acid sequence: CASSPMIASTDTQYF.